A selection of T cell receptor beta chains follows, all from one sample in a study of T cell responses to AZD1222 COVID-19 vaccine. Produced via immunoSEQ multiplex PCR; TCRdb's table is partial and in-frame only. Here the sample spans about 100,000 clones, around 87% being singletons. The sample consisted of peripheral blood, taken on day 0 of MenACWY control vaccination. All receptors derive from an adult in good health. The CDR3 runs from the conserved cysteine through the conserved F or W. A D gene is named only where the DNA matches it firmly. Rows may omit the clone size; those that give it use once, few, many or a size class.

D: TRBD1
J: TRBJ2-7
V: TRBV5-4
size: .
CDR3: CASSPPPGQGTYEQYF
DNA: TGTGCCAGCAGCCCCCCCCCGGGACAGGGGACCTACGAGCAGTACTTC

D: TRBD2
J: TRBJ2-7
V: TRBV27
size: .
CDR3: CASRLESTSLYEQYF
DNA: TGTGCCAGCCGCCTAGAGTCGACTAGCTTGTACGAGCAGTACTTC

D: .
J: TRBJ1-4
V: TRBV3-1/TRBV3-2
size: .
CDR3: CASSPTGISELFF
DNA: TGTGCCAGCAGCCCTACAGGGATAAGCGAACTGTTTTTT

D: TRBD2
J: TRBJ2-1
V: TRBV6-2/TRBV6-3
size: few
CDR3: CASSYPGTFGTSGSPNNEQFF
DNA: TGTGCCAGCAGTTACCCCGGGACATTTGGGACTAGCGGGAGCCCAAACAATGAGCAGTTCTTC

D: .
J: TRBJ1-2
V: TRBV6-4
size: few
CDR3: CASSDSKDSGSYTF
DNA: TGTGCCAGCAGTGACTCGAAGGACAGCGGGAGCTACACCTTC

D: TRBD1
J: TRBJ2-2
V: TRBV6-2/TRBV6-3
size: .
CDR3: CASSTNRGVTGELFF
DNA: TGTGCCAGCAGTACCAACAGGGGGGTAACCGGGGAGCTGTTTTTT

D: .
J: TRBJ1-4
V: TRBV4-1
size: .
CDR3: CASSLGMINEKLFF
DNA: TGCGCCAGCAGCCTGGGGATGATTAATGAAAAACTGTTTTTT

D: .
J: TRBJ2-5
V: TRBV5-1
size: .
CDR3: CASSLEGGETQYF
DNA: TGCGCCAGCAGCTTGGAAGGGGGGGAGACCCAGTACTTC

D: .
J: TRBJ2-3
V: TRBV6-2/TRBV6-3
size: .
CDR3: CASSPLDTQYF
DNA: TGTGCCAGCAGTCCATTGGATACGCAGTATTTT

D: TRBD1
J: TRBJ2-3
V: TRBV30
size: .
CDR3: CAWGLTGGAGTDTQYF
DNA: TGTGCCTGGGGCTTGACAGGGGGCGCTGGCACAGATACGCAGTATTTT

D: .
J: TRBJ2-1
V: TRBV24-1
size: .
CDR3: CATRRAGEYNEQFF
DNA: TGTGCCACACGGCGGGCGGGCGAATACAATGAGCAGTTCTTC

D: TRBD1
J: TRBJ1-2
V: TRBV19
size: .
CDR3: CASSIWRTGGGYGYTF
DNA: TGTGCCAGTAGTATCTGGAGGACAGGGGGCGGCTATGGCTACACCTTC

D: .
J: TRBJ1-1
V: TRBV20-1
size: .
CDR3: CSASERDRLYTEAFF
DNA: TGCAGTGCTAGTGAAAGGGATAGGCTTTACACTGAAGCTTTCTTT

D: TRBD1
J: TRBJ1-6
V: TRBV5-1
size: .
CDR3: CASSGTAESSYNSPLHF
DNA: TGCGCCAGCTCGGGGACAGCCGAGAGCTCCTATAATTCACCCCTCCACTTT

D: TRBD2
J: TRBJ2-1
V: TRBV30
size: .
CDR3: CAWSGGAGNEQFF
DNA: TGTGCCTGGAGCGGGGGGGCCGGGAATGAGCAGTTCTTC

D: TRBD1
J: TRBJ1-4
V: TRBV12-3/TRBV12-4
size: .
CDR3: CASTRGVEKLFF
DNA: TGTGCCAGCACCAGGGGGGTAGAAAAACTGTTTTTT

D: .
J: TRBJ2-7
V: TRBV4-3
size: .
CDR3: CASSQDWRRADRKVYEQYF
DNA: TGCGCCAGCAGCCAAGATTGGAGGAGGGCGGACAGGAAAGTTTACGAGCAGTACTTC

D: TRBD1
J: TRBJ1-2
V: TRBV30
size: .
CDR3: CAWRPGTVYGYTF
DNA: TGTGCCTGGAGGCCGGGGACAGTCTATGGCTACACCTTC

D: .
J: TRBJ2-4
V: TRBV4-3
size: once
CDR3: CASSQKSGLAKNIQYF
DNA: TGCGCTAGCAGCCAAAAGTCAGGGTTAGCCAAAAACATTCAGTACTTC

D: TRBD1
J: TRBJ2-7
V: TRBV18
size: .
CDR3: CASSPDRGNSYEQYF
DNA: TGTGCCAGCTCACCAGACAGGGGGAACTCCTACGAGCAGTACTTC

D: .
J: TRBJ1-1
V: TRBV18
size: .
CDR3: CASSQGLNTEAFF
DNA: TGTGCCAGCTCACAAGGCCTGAACACTGAAGCTTTCTTT

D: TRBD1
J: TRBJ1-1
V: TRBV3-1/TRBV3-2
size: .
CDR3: CASSPTGVEAFF
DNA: TGTGCCAGCAGCCCGACAGGGGTTGAAGCTTTCTTT

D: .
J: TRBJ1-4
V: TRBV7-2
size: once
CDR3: CASSQLMAGFGEKLFF
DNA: TGTGCCAGCAGCCAACTTATGGCTGGTTTCGGGGAAAAACTGTTTTTT

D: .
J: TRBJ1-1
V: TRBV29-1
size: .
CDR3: CSVSAGGNTEAFF
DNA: TGCAGCGTATCGGCCGGGGGGAACACTGAAGCTTTCTTT

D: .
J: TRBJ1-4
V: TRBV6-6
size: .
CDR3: CASSLHRVNEKLFF
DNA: TGTGCCAGCAGCCTCCACAGGGTTAATGAAAAACTGTTTTTT

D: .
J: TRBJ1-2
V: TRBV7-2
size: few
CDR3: CASSQSGYVYGYTF
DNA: TGTGCCAGCAGCCAGAGCGGGTACGTCTATGGCTACACCTTC

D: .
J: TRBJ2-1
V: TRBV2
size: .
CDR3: CASLVGSYNEQFF
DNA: TGTGCCAGCCTAGTGGGTTCCTACAATGAGCAGTTCTTC

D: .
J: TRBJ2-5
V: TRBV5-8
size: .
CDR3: CASSFRGGVETQYF
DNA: TGTGCCAGCAGCTTCCGGGGTGGGGTGGAGACCCAGTACTTC

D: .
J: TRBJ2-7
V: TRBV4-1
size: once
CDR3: CASSGGFSYEQYF
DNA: TGCGCCAGCAGCGGCGGGTTCTCCTACGAGCAGTACTTC

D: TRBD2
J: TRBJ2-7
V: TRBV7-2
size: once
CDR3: CASSFLAGGLYEQYF
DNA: TGTGCCAGCAGCTTTTTGGCGGGAGGGCTTTATGAGCAGTACTTC

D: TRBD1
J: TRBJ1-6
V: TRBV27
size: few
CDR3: CASSLVGTGGSPLHF
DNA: TGTGCCAGCAGTTTAGTTGGGACAGGGGGATCACCCCTCCACTTT

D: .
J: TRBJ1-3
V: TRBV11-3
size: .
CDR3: CASSLNGGPGNTIYF
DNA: TGTGCCAGCAGCTTAAATGGAGGCCCTGGAAACACCATATATTTT

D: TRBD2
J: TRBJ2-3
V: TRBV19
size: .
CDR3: CASSRTSPDTQYF
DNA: TGTGCCAGTAGTAGGACTAGCCCAGATACGCAGTATTTT

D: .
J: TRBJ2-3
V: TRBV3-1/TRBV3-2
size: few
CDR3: CASSLPMGGPDTQYF
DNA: TGTGCCAGCAGCCTCCCAATGGGCGGACCAGATACGCAGTATTTT

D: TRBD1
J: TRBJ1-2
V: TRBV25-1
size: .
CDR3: CASSELTTGGYGYTF
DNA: TGTGCCAGCAGTGAGCTCACAACAGGGGGCTATGGCTACACCTTC

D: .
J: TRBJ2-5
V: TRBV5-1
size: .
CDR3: CASSLDETQYF
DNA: TGCGCCAGCAGCTTGGATGAGACCCAGTACTTC

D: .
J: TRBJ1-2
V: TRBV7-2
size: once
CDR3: CASSLTGNNYGYTF
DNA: TGTGCCAGCAGCTTAACAGGAAACAACTATGGCTACACCTTC

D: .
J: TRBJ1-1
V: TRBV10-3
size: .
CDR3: CASKGGTEAFF
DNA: TGTGCCTCAAAGGGGGGCACTGAAGCTTTCTTT

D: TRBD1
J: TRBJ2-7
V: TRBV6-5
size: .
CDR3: CASSQTGFNEQYF
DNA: TGTGCCAGCAGCCAGACAGGGTTCAACGAGCAGTACTTC

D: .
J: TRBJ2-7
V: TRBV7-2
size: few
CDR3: CASSLSQGLHEQYF
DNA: TGTGCCAGCAGCTTAAGTCAGGGACTTCACGAGCAGTACTTC

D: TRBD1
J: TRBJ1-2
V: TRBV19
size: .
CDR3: CASSTPGTGDFYGYTF
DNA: TGTGCCAGTAGTACCCCCGGGACAGGGGATTTCTATGGCTACACCTTC

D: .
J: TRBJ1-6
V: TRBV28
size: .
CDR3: CASSMAAVGGSAPLHF
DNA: TGTGCCAGCAGTATGGCTGCTGTTGGGGGTAGTGCACCCCTCCACTTT

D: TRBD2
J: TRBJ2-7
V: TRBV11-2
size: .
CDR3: CASSPRSGGSDEQYF
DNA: TGTGCCAGCAGCCCCCGGAGCGGGGGAAGCGACGAGCAGTACTTC

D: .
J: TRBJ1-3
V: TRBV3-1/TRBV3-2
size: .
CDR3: CASSHYKGSSGNTIYF
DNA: TGTGCCAGCAGCCATTATAAGGGTTCTTCTGGAAACACCATATATTTT

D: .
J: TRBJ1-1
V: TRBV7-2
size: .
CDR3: CASSLSANTEAFF
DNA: TGTGCCAGCAGCTTAAGCGCGAACACTGAAGCTTTCTTT

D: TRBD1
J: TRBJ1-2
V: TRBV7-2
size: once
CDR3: CASNPDRGNYGYTF
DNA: TGTGCCAGCAACCCGGACAGGGGTAACTATGGCTACACCTTC